The clone carrying this T cell receptor beta chain occurred many times. These data belong to a study of CD8+CD57+ T cells in acquired aplastic anemia. In germline, CDR1 is SEHNR, CDR2 FQNEAQ (reference sequence). CDR3 length: 14 residues. V gave up 3 bases and J gave up 7 bases, with 12 bases separating them. Patients included in sequencing had previously demonstrated CD8+CD57+ cell expansion by flow cytometry. CDR3 and TCR beta VDJ profiling relied on genomic DNA as the template. TCRdb re-called the reads with MiXCR, one entry per CDR3 protein. The profile shows about 120,000 distinct CDR3 sequences, under 60% of them singletons.

The rearrangement links TRBV7-9 to TRBJ1-4; D unresolved. The receptor's source is a human donor with aplastic anemia. The material sequenced was sorted CD4+, CD8+, or CD8+CD57+ T cells (not recorded which) from PBMCs. The CDR3 spells CASSFHQEGEKLFF. The DNA of the CDR3 is TGTGCCAGCAGCTTTCATCAAGAGGGTGAAAAACTGTTTTTT.